Below are 30 T cell receptor beta chains sequenced from a single sample in a study of read filtering for tumor transcriptome and immune sequencing. Molecular barcoded adaptors covering alpha/delta and beta/gamma chains were used on about 0.4 ug RNA. Via MiXCR, TCRdb re-called the reads, giving one row per CDR3 protein. The table lists around 130,000 distinct CDR3 sequences, approximately 13% of them singletons, with more than 6.5% in the top ten. The specimen was a population of CD138-negative cells sorted from bone marrow. The receptors come from a donor at least 40 years old with multiple myeloma.

With respect to this clonotype: This may be a read error, as it is one base from a much larger clone. The CDR3 spells CASSQDSLAANAGELFF. CDR3 coding DNA: TGCGCCAGCAGCCAAGATTCGCTAGCGGCGAACGCCGGGGAGCTGTTTTTT. This chain links TRBV4-1 with TRBJ2-2; 7 bases agree with TRBD2. The CDR3 is 17 residues long. Germline-derived CDR1 and CDR2 are MGHRA and YSYEKL.

This clonotype occurred many times. The chain has TRBV12-3 or TRBV12-4 and TRBJ2-1, with TRBD2 matching 7 bases. This CDR3 has 13 amino acids. With V trimmed by 8 bases and J by 2 bases, 3 bases remained unmatched. The chain's CDR3 is CASLSGTYNEQFF. CDR3 coding DNA: TGTGCCAGCTTAAGCGGGACCTACAATGAGCAGTTCTTC.

This clonotype was found many times. The J gene is TRBJ1-1, the V gene TRBV6-2 or TRBV6-3; 9 bases are shared with TRBD1. The CDR3 has 15 residues. CDR1 MNHEY and CDR2 SVGEGT come from the germline V gene. V lost 1 base to trimming and J lost 4 bases; unmatched junction nucleotides: 4. As DNA, the CDR3 is TGTGCCAGCAGTTACTGGGGACAGGGTGGCACTGAAGCTTTCTTT. Encoded protein: CASSYWGQGGTEAFF.

This clonotype has only a few counts. Since a much larger clone is just one base distant, this may be a read error. The chain recombines TRBV12-3 or TRBV12-4 with TRBJ1-1; tentative D call: TRBD1 (5 bases). The CDR3 spans 15 residues. CDR3 bases: TGTGCCAGCAGTCCCCAGTGGGGCGCGGACACTGATGCTTTCTTT. It yields the protein CASSPQWGADTDAFF.

This clonotype was counted at least ten times. The V and J genes are TRBV27 and TRBJ1-1; D is ambiguous. The CDR3 has 13 residues. Trimming pared 5 bases from V and 6 bases from J, leaving 13 bases between. The germline V gene encodes CDR1 MNHEY and CDR2 SMNVEV (reference sequence). CDR3 coding DNA: TGTGCCAGCAGTGGTGAAGGGAGCCCTGAAGCTTTCTTT. Amino acids: CASSGEGSPEAFF.

The chain couples TRBV7-2 to TRBJ2-3; 9 bases line up with TRBD1. The V gene's germline CDR1 is SGHTA and CDR2 FQGNSA. This CDR3 has 18 amino acids. With V trimmed by 1 base and J by 4 bases, 12 bases remained unmatched. The CDR3 region is CASSLGPPLRDRADTQYF. CDR3 coding DNA: TGTGCCAGCAGCTTAGGTCCCCCCCTCCGGGACAGGGCAGATACGCAGTATTTT.

This clonotype came up a few times. A much larger clone is a single base away; this may be a read error. V and J are TRBV29-1 and TRBJ2-2, with unresolved D. Germline assignment: CDR1 SQVTM and CDR2 ANQGSEA. Trimming took 6 bases from V and 3 from J, leaving 8 bases between them. This CDR3 is built from 12 residues. The CDR3, as DNA: TGCAGCGTCCCACGGGACACCGGGGAGCTGTTTTTT. This codes for CSVPRDTGELFF.

The table lists this clonotype with many counts. The chain joins TRBV2 to TRBJ2-1; the match to TRBD2 covers 11 bases. Trimming at V came to 6 bases and at J to 6 bases, leaving 7 bases not matched to a gene. The CDR3 sequence is 15 residues long. Germline V gene lookup returns CDR1 SNHLY and CDR2 FYNNEI. CDR3: CASRSGLAALNEQFF. CDR3 bases: TGTGCCAGCAGGTCGGGACTAGCGGCACTCAATGAGCAGTTCTTC.

This clonotype was found many times. V usage is TRBV20-1 and J usage is TRBJ2-3; 7 bases align to TRBD2. Germline values: CDR1 DFQATT, CDR2 SNEGSKA (reference sequence). V trimming: 3 bases; J trimming: 0 bases; junction bases outside the gene matches: 6. The length of the CDR3 is 15 residues. CDR3: CSASRRRESTDTQYF. CDR3 nucleotides: TGCAGTGCTAGCCGAAGGCGGGAGAGCACAGATACGCAGTATTTT.

This clonotype occurred many times. The chain couples TRBV9 to TRBJ2-7, with 8 nucleotides matching TRBD1. The CDR3 length is 15 residues. Germline assignment: CDR1 SGDLS and CDR2 YYNGEE. Trimming took 3 bases from V and 3 from J; bases not matched to a gene: 8. The CDR3 nucleotides read TGTGCCAGCAGCGCGGGTAGGACAGGGATCTACGAGCAGTACTTC. Protein product: CASSAGRTGIYEQYF.

This clonotype was counted between two and nine times. This may arise from a read error, as a much more abundant clone is one base away. V gene TRBV6-5 combines with J gene TRBJ2-1; perhaps TRBD2 as D (6 bases). From germline, CDR1 is MNHEY and CDR2 SVGAGI. The CDR3 loop spans 16 amino acids. CDR3 DNA sequence: TGTGCCGGCAGTTACGAGACGGGACTGGGGCTCAATGAGCAGTTCTTC. Its translation is CAGSYETGLGLNEQFF.

At least ten counts were recorded for this clonotype. The chain carries TRBV29-1 and TRBJ2-7; tentative D call: TRBD2 (6 bases). The CDR3 extends over 15 amino acids. Trimming stripped 5 bases from V and 1 base from J, with 18 bases between. The germline V gene has CDR1 SQVTM and CDR2 ANQGSEA. The CDR3 loop is CSVPGDTSPSYEQYF. The CDR3 DNA is TGCAGCGTTCCGGGAGACACTTCACCATCCTACGAGCAGTACTTC.

At least ten counts were recorded for this clonotype. This chain connects TRBV6-5 to TRBJ2-1; D might be TRBD2 (5 bases). Germline V gene data show CDR1 as MNHEY and CDR2 as SVGAGI. The CDR3 totals 12 residues. Trimming shortened V by 5 bases and J by 7 bases, and 9 bases separated the two germline ends. Here the CDR3 reads CASSTGGNEQFF. In DNA, the CDR3 is TGTGCCAGCAGTACGGGCGGGAATGAGCAGTTCTTC.

This clonotype occurred many times. This chain uses TRBV12-5 with TRBJ2-7, with 10 nucleotides matching TRBD2. V trimming: 4 bases; J trimming: 3 bases; junction bases outside the gene matches: 6. Germline loops: CDR1 LGHNT, CDR2 FRNRAP. The CDR3 has 15 amino acids. In DNA, the CDR3 is TGTGCTAGTGGTTCCCATCTAGCGGGGGACTACGAGCAGTACTTC. Its protein product is CASGSHLAGDYEQYF.

This clonotype was recorded at least ten times. The V gene is TRBV5-1, the J gene TRBJ2-2, with 11 nucleotides matching TRBD1. Germline lookup yields CDR1 SGHRS and CDR2 YFSETQ. V trimming: 4 bases; J trimming: 4 bases; junction bases outside the gene matches: 3. This CDR3 has 15 amino acids. The CDR3 is CASSPDRGLTGELFF. CDR3 DNA: TGCGCCAGCAGCCCGGACAGGGGGCTCACCGGGGAGCTGTTTTTT.

This clonotype came up many times. The final CDR3 position lacks the conserved phenylalanine or tryptophan, pointing to a likely read error. The DNA is omitted, as the CDR3 cannot be located on it reliably, and the CDR3 follows TCRdb's listing. This chain uses TRBV27 with TRBJ2-7; the tabulated D call, TRBD1, remains unverified against the DNA. CDR1 is MNHEY and CDR2 is SMNVEV in the germline V gene (reference sequence). The CDR3 is 10 amino acids in total, end residues counted. CDR3: CASSPGQGAL.

This clonotype was recorded at least ten times. The chain is built from TRBV15 and TRBJ2-2; no reliable D call. V lost 0 bases and J 6 bases, leaving 11 bases between the germline ends. The CDR3 spans 15 residues. Germline CDR1 and CDR2: LNHNV and YYDKDF (reference sequence). CDR3 DNA sequence: TGTGCCACCAGCAGAGATGTAGGGCTGGCCGGGGAGCTGTTTTTT. Its protein is CATSRDVGLAGELFF.

This clonotype was observed at least ten times. The CDR3 coding sequence is TGTGCCAGCAGCTTAGCGTCACTAAGGGAGACCCAGTACTTC. This gives the protein CASSLASLRETQYF. The gene calls are TRBV7-9 and TRBJ2-5; D remains unclear. The germline V and J ends were trimmed by 0 bases and 5 bases, with 10 bases remaining between them. Per germline, CDR1 SEHNR and CDR2 FQNEAQ (reference sequence). This CDR3 contains 14 residues.

In this sample, this clonotype turned up many times. The rearrangement uses TRBV5-1 and TRBJ2-4; no firm D call. Deletions cut 0 bases from V and 4 bases from J, with 14 bases between. Per germline, CDR1 SGHRS and CDR2 YFSETQ. The CDR3 sequence is 16 residues long. DNA of the CDR3: TGCGCCAGCAGCTTGGAACCGGGCCTCGCAAAAAACATTCAGTACTTC. Translation: CASSLEPGLAKNIQYF.

Concerning this clonotype itself: One junction end does not reproduce the germline sequence, and a read error may be involved. The V and J genes are TRBV12-3 or TRBV12-4 and TRBJ2-2, with TRBD2 matching 12 bases. The CDR3 length is 17 residues. This CDR3 is CASSLRTSGASSGELLF. The DNA of the CDR3 is TGTGCCAGCAGTTTACGGACTAGCGGGGCCTCTTCCGGGGAGCTGCTTTTT.

This clonotype was counted ten times or more. The rearrangement links TRBV20-1 to TRBJ1-5; TRBD1 is a possible D gene (5 bases). CDR1 is DFQATT, CDR2 SNEGSKA, per germline (reference sequence). V was trimmed by 3 bases and J by 4 bases, leaving 10 bases between them. This CDR3 contains 13 residues. CDR3 in DNA: TGCAGTGCTAGGAGGGAGGGGAATCAGCCCCAGCATTTT. Protein: CSARREGNQPQHF.

This clonotype was observed many times. The chain links TRBV29-1 to TRBJ2-1, with no clear D. Between the trimmed V and J ends, which lost 0 bases and 12 bases, there was a span of 9 bases. Germline-derived CDR1 and CDR2 are SQVTM and ANQGSEA. CDR3 length equals 11 residues. CDR3 nucleotides: TGCAGCGTTGAAGAGGGGATTTCGCAGTTCTTC. It translates to CSVEEGISQFF.

For this clonotype: A read error may explain this, as a much larger clone is one base away. The chain couples TRBV20-1 to TRBJ2-1, with TRBD2 matching 16 bases. The V gene's germline CDR1 is DFQATT and CDR2 SNEGSKA (reference sequence). The CDR3 runs 18 residues. The DNA for the CDR3 is TGCAGTGCTAGACTTTTCGGGACTAGCGGGAGGGCCTACAATGGGCAGTTCTTC. Protein sequence: CSARLFGTSGRAYNGQFF.

There are a few counts of this clonotype. The J gene is TRBJ2-1, the V gene TRBV6-6; D could derive from TRBD1 or TRBD2 (6 bases each). Per germline, CDR1 MNHNY and CDR2 SVGAGI (reference sequence). Deletions cut 8 bases from V and 11 bases from J, with 28 bases between. The CDR3 is 16 residues long. The CDR3 loop reads CASRAGPGQTRGKQFF. Written as DNA, the CDR3 is TGTGCCAGCCGGGCGGGACCGGGACAAACACGGGGGAAGCAGTTCTTC.

This clonotype was seen repeatedly, ten times or more. CDR3 in DNA: TGTGCCAGCAGCTTGGCAAGACACATCAACACCGGGGAGCTGTTTTTT. Translation: CASSLARHINTGELFF. V is TRBV5-6 and J is TRBJ2-2, with unresolved D. The CDR3 loop spans 16 amino acids. V was trimmed by 0 bases and J by 2 bases, leaving 11 bases between them. CDR1 is SGHDT and CDR2 is YYEEEE in the germline V gene.

Regarding this clonotype: A much larger clone sits a single nucleotide away, making a read error possible. Because it lacks the conserved phenylalanine or tryptophan at the end, this CDR3 is likely a read error. J is TRBJ2-5 and V is TRBV12-3 or TRBV12-4; 10 bases align to TRBD2. Losses at the gene ends were 6 bases for V and 5 bases for J; bases not matched to a gene: 12. The CDR3 is 16 residues long. As DNA, the CDR3 is TGTGCCAGCAGCGCCCTCGGACTAGCGGCTCGGGAGACCCAGTACTCC. This sequence encodes CASSALGLAARETQYS.

Notes on this clonotype: This is likely a read error, given that the CDR3 carries no conserved phenylalanine or tryptophan at its end. The gene calls are TRBV5-6 and TRBJ1-1; D might be TRBD1 (5 bases). The CDR3 is 13 residues long. Germline CDR1 SGHDT, CDR2 YYEEEE. This chain's CDR3 is CASSWGGHTGAFL. CDR3 coding DNA: TGTGCCAGCAGCTGGGGCGGCCACACTGGAGCTTTCCTT.

This clonotype occurred many times. This chain joins TRBV4-1 and TRBJ2-7; D gene ambiguous. Germline CDR1 is MGHRA and CDR2 is YSYEKL. The CDR3 length is 13 residues. Trimming shortened V by 0 bases and J by 3 bases, and 6 bases separated the two germline ends. The CDR3 nucleotides read TGCGCCAGCAGCCAAGATCAGAGCTACGAGCAGTACTTC. Encoded protein: CASSQDQSYEQYF.

Regarding this clonotype: The junction departs from the called germline gene at one end, perhaps through a read error. The chain is built from TRBV13 and TRBJ2-1; 11 bases align to TRBD2. The CDR3 covers 17 residues. Per germline, CDR1 PRHDT and CDR2 FYEKMQ (reference sequence). The CDR3 sequence: CASSAPIAGGPHNEQLF. In nucleotides, the CDR3 is TGTGCCAGCAGCGCCCCCATAGCGGGAGGGCCTCACAATGAGCAGCTCTTC.

The chain joins TRBV25-1 to TRBJ1-1; D is undetermined. In germline, CDR1 is MGHDK, CDR2 SYGVNS. The V gene lost 8 bases and the J gene lost 4 bases, with 14 bases spanning the gap. The CDR3 consists of 13 residues. The CDR3: CASQLGRFTEAFF. The CDR3 nucleotides are TGTGCCAGCCAACTCGGCCGATTCACTGAAGCTTTCTTT. The whole variable domain, remainder taken from reference TRBV25-1 and TRBJ1-1, is EADIYQTPRYLVIGTGKKITLECSQTMGHDKMYWYQQDPGMELHLIHYSYGVNSTEKGDLSSESTVSRIRTEHFPLTLESARPSHTSQYLCASQLGRFTEAFFGQGTRLTVV.